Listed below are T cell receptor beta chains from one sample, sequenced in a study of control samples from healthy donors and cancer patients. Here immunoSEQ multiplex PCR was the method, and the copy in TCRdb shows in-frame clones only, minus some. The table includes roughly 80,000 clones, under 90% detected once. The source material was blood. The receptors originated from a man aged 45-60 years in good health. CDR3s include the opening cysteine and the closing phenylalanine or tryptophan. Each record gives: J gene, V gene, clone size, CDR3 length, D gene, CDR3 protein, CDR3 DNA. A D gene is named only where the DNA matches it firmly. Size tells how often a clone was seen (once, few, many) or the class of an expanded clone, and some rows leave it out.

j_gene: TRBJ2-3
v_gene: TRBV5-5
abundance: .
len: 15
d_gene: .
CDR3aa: CASSLSWGATDTQYF
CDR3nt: TGTGCCAGCAGCTTGAGTTGGGGGGCTACAGATACGCAGTATTTT

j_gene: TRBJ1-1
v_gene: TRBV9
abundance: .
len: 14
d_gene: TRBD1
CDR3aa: CASSPRQGYTEAFF
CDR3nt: TGTGCCAGCAGCCCCCGACAGGGCTACACTGAAGCTTTCTTT

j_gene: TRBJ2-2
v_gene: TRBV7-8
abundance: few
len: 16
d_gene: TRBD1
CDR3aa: CASSLIQGASTGELFF
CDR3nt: TGTGCCAGCAGCTTAATTCAGGGGGCGAGCACCGGGGAGCTGTTTTTT

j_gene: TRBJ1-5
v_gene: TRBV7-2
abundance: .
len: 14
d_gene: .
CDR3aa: CASSPGGHNQPQHF
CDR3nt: TGTGCCAGCAGCCCGGGGGGACATAATCAGCCCCAGCATTTT

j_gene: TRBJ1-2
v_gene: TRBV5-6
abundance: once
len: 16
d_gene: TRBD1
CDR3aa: CASSSNNLQGAPGYTF
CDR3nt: TGTGCCAGCAGCTCGAACAACTTACAGGGGGCGCCTGGCTACACCTTC

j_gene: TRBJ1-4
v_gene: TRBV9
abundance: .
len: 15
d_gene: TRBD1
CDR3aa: CASSVGDREGEKLFF
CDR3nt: TGTGCCAGCAGCGTAGGGGACAGGGAAGGAGAAAAACTGTTTTTT

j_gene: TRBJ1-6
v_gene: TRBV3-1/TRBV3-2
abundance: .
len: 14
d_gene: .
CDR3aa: CASSQDWVGSPLHF
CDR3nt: TGTGCCAGCAGCCAAGATTGGGTGGGGTCACCCCTCCACTTT

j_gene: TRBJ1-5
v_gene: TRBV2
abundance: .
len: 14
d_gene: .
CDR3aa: CASRGQGGSQPQHF
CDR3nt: TGTGCCAGCAGAGGGCAGGGTGGGAGTCAGCCCCAGCATTTT

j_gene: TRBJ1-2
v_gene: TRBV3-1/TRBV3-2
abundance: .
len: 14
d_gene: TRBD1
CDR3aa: CASSTGEGNYGYTF
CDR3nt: TGTGCCAGCAGTACAGGGGAGGGTAACTATGGCTACACCTTC

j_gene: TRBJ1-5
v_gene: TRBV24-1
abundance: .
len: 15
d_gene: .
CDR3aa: CATSDPDRLAESQHF
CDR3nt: TGTGCCACCAGTGACCCCGACAGGCTGGCGGAATCCCAGCATTTT

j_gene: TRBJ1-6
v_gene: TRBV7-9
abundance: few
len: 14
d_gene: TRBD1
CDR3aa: CASSLGQFNSPLHF
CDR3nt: TGTGCCAGCAGCTTGGGACAGTTCAATTCACCCCTCCACTTT

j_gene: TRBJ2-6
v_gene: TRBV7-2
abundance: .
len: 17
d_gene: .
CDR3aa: CASSLASRATGANVLTF
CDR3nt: TGTGCCAGCAGCTTAGCGTCCAGGGCCACTGGGGCCAACGTCCTGACTTTC

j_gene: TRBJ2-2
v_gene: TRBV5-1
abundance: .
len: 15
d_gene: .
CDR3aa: CASSLEQLNTGELFF
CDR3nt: TGCGCCAGCAGCTTGGAGCAGCTGAACACCGGGGAGCTGTTTTTT

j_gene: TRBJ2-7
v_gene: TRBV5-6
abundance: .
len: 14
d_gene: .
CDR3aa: CASSLVDSSYEQYF
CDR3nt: TGTGCCAGCAGCTTGGTAGATAGCTCCTACGAGCAGTACTTC

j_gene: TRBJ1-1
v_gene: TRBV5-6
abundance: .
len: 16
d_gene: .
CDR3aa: CASSLALNQLNTEAFF
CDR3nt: TGTGCCAGCAGCTTGGCCCTAAATCAGCTGAACACTGAAGCTTTCTTT

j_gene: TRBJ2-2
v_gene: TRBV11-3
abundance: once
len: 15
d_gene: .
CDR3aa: CASSQGLTNTGELFF
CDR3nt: TGTGCCAGCAGCCAAGGACTGACGAACACCGGGGAGCTGTTTTTT

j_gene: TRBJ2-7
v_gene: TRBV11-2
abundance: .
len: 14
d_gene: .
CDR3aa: CASSLSSNSYEQYF
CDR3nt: TGTGCCAGCAGCTTATCCTCGAACTCCTACGAGCAGTACTTC

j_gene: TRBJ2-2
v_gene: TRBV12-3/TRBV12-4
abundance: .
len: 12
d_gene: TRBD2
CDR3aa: CAGREGTGELFF
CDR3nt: TGTGCTGGGAGGGAAGGAACCGGGGAGCTGTTTTTT

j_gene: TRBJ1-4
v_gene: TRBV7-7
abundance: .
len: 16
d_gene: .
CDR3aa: CASSRNGVPTNEKLFF
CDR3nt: TGTGCCAGCAGCCGGAACGGGGTCCCAACTAATGAAAAACTGTTTTTT

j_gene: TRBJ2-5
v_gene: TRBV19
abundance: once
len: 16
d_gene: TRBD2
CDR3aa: CASSLGTSFSQETQYF
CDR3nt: TGTGCCAGTAGTTTAGGGACTAGTTTCTCCCAAGAGACCCAGTACTTC

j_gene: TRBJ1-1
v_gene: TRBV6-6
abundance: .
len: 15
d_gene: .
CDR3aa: CASTRERTANTEAFF
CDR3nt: TGTGCCAGCACTCGAGAAAGGACAGCCAACACTGAAGCTTTCTTT

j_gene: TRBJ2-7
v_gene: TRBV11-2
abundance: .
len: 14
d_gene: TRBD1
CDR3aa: CASSLGTGFYEQYF
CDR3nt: TGTGCCAGCAGCTTAGGGACAGGTTTCTACGAGCAGTACTTC

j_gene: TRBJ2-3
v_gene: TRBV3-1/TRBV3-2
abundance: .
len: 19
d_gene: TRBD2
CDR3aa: CASSQDLAGVRLGTDTQYF
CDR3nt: TGTGCCAGCAGCCAAGATCTAGCGGGGGTCCGACTAGGCACAGATACGCAGTATTTT

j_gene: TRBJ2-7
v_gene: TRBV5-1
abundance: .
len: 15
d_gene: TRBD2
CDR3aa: CASSFTAGGLYEQYF
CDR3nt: TGCGCCAGCAGCTTCACAGCGGGGGGGCTCTACGAGCAGTACTTC

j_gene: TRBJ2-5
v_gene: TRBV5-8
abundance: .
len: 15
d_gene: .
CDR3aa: CASSLEGIRVETQYF
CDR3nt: TGTGCCAGCAGCTTAGAAGGAATAAGGGTAGAGACCCAGTACTTC

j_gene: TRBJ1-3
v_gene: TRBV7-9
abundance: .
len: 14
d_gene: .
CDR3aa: CASSLGGTGNTIYF
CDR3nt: TGTGCCAGCAGCTTAGGGGGGACTGGAAACACCATATATTTT

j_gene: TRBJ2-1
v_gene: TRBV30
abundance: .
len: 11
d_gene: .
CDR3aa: CAWRDGNEQFF
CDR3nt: TGTGCCTGGAGGGACGGCAATGAGCAGTTCTTC

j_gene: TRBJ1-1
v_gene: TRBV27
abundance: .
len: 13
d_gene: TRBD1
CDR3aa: CASSSLWTGEAFF
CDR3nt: TGTGCCAGCAGCTCCCTCTGGACAGGTGAAGCTTTCTTT

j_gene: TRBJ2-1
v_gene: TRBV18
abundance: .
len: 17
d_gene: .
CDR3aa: CASSPQGGRTFYNEQFF
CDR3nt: TGTGCCAGCTCACCACAGGGCGGCCGCACCTTCTACAATGAGCAGTTCTTC

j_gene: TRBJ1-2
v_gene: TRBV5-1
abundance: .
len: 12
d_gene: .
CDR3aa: CASSQLNYGYTF
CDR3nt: TGCGCCAGCAGCCAATTGAACTATGGCTACACCTTC